The present T cell receptor (beta chain) was sequenced within a study of shared clonotypes between healthy human individuals. Findings and caveats of the study: Deeper or shallower sequencing was expected to change how clonotypes are shared among donors. Genetic and exposure-history diversity was limited by the few donors. Shared across a few donors were around 4.7% of the naive CD4 clonotypes.

For this clone: Its antigen is unknown.

Germline CDR1 MDHEN, CDR2 SYDVKM. This CDR3 contains 15 residues. Trimming removed 2 bases from V and 4 bases from J; junction bases left unmatched: 7. Only in-frame clones appear in the TCRdb table, and some are missing; sequencing was by immunoSEQ multiplex PCR. The sample carries roughly 660,000 clones, about nine tenths recorded once. Sequenced material: memory CD8+ T cells from PBMCs. The subset denotes: CD45RO+ cells pooled with CCR7-negative TemRA cells. The sequence was collected from a man aged 18 to 29 in good health. Some clones in this sample may be carry-over from other donors' samples. The V gene is TRBV28, the J gene TRBJ2-7; 8 bases align to TRBD2. CDR3 amino acids: CASSLTLSGTYEQYF. The CDR3, as DNA: TGTGCCAGCAGTTTAACCCTTAGCGGGACATACGAGCAGTACTTC.